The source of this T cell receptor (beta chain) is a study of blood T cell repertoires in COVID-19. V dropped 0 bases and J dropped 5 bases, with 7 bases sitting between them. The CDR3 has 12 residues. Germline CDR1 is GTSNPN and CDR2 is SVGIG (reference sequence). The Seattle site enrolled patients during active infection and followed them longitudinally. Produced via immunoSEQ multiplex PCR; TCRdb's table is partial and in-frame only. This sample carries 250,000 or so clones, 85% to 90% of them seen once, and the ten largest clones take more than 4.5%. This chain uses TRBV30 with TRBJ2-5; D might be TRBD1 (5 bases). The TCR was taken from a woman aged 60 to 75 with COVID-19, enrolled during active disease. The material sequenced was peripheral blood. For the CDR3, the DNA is TGTGCCTGGAGTGTACAGGTGGAGACCCAGTACTTC. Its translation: CAWSVQVETQYF.